This section outlines one T cell receptor beta chain sequence together with its context. Its target antigen remains unknown. Nothing much larger sits one base from this clone, and base qualities are not available. These data belong to a study of blood T cell repertoires in COVID-19 (dated by TCRdb to the early 2020s). Study-level background: Samples from collaborators originated in the United States, Italy and Spain and spanned both the acute and convalescent phases of COVID-19. The material from the prospective study consisted of cDNA or gDNA derived from T cells, B-cell-depleted T cells, or PBMCs. Subjects who had been exposed to COVID-19, were actively infected with it, or had recovered from it provided the deeply sampled blood TCRbeta repertoires that made up the dataset. Samples came from the ongoing ImmuneRACE study (first 160 participants) plus 1,254 subjects from 6 global collaborators. The repertoires were made available in a free public database intended to serve as a resource for research on the immune response to SARS-CoV-2. Where available, HLA class I and class II types were obtained from metadata supplied by the sample provider rather than from assay-based typing. Nearly every sample came with metadata listing a de-identified subject ID, COVID-19 status, age in years and sex. Overall study results and their limits: How much clinical and demographic metadata was included differed by source and by participant, and the metadata was provided uncurated.

TCRbeta CDR3 regions were amplified from genomic DNA using the immunoSEQ Assay, a bias-controlled multiplex PCR. On the authors' methods: The number of nucleated cells in each sample was estimated by amplification of reference gene primers within the assay. To quantify the absolute abundance of each unique TCRbeta CDR3 rearrangement, sequence reads were collapsed and filtered. For each sample, productive Simpson clonality was calculated as the square root of Simpson's diversity index across productive rearrangements. This is the immuneACCESS table as TCRdb keeps it, with only in-frame sequences that have V and J called. A part of the clones is gone; compared with another copy, unresolved V genes explain less than half, and the rest is unexplained. The V and J calls and the clone size are those of that table, but D and trimming were determined from the DNA. The sample records 25,000 to 40,000 clones, roughly nine tenths of which are singletons. The ten largest clones take up under 6% of the sample.

The collaborating institutions used their own protocols to collect whole blood in K2EDTA tubes. For TCRbeta analysis, collaborator samples were shipped as frozen whole blood, as isolated PBMCs, or as DNA extracted from either sample type. From the germline V gene, CDR1 is SGDLS and CDR2 is YYNGEE. The CDR3, from cysteine to phenylalanine, totals 17 residues. Here the CDR3 DNA is all that survives: 51 bases in frame from base 1. The junction shows trimming of 2 bases on V and 3 bases on J, and the gene matches do not reach 8 bases of it. This receptor was identified in a human donor in a cohort sampled during active COVID-19. The chain is made from TRBV9 and TRBJ2-3, with 11 central nucleotides matching TRBD2. The sequenced material came from peripheral blood. The sequenced DNA: TGTGCCAGCAGCGTGGATATAGCGGGGGGGCAAACAGATACGCAGTATTTT. Its protein reads: CASSVDIAGGQTDTQYF.